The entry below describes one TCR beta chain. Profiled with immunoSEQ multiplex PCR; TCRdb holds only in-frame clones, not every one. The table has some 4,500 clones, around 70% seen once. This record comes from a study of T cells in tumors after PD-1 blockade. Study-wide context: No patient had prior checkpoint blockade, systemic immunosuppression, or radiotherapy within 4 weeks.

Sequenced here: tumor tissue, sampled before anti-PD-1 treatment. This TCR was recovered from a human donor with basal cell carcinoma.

The CDR3: CAIRIAGGPYEQYF. As DNA, the CDR3 is TGTGCCATCAGGATAGCGGGGGGGCCCTACGAGCAGTACTTC. The V gene is TRBV10-3, the J gene TRBJ2-7, with 11 bases lining up with TRBD2. The CDR3 loop spans 14 amino acids. CDR1 is ENHRY and CDR2 is SYGVKD in the germline V gene. With V trimmed by 6 bases and J by 2 bases, 3 bases remained unmatched.